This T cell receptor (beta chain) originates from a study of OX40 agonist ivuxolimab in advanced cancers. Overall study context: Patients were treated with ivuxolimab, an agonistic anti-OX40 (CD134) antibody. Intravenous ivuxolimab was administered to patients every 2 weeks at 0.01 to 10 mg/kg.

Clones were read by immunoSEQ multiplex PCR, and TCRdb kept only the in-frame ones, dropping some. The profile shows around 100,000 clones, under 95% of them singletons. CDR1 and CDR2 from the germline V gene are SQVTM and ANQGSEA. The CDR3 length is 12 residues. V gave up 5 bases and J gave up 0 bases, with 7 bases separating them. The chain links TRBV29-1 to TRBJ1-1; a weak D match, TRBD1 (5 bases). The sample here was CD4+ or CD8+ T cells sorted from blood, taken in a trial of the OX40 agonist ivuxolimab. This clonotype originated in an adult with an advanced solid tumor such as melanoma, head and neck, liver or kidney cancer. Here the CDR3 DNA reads TGCAGCGTTTGGGGGATGAACACTGAAGCTTTCTTT. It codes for CSVWGMNTEAFF.